This T cell receptor (beta chain) was identified in a study of shared clonotypes between healthy human individuals. Genomic DNA per cell subset filled all wells of several immunoSEQ plates. TCRdb keeps only in-frame clones here, not all; method: immunoSEQ multiplex PCR. The profile shows more than 2 million clones, 80% to 95% of them singletons. CD45RO-negative, CCR7-selected cells formed the naive CD8 fraction, which excluded terminally differentiated effector memory CD45RA+ cells. The donors were all Caucasian adults (living in Nashville, Tennessee). In its sample, this clone was seen once. The V gene lost 4 bases and the J gene lost 6 bases, with 13 bases spanning the gap. The CDR3 extends over 13 amino acids. Germline V gene sequence: CDR1 SGDLS, CDR2 YYNGEE.

The receptor was derived from a man between 18 and 35 years old in good health. Some clones in this sample may be carry-over from other donors' samples. The gene calls are TRBV9 and TRBJ1-2, with a tentative D call TRBD1 (5 bases). Sequencing was performed on naive CD8+ T cells from PBMCs. The CDR3 loop reads CASSIGGMDGYTF. For the CDR3, the DNA is TGTGCCAGCAGCATCGGGGGGATGGATGGCTACACCTTC.